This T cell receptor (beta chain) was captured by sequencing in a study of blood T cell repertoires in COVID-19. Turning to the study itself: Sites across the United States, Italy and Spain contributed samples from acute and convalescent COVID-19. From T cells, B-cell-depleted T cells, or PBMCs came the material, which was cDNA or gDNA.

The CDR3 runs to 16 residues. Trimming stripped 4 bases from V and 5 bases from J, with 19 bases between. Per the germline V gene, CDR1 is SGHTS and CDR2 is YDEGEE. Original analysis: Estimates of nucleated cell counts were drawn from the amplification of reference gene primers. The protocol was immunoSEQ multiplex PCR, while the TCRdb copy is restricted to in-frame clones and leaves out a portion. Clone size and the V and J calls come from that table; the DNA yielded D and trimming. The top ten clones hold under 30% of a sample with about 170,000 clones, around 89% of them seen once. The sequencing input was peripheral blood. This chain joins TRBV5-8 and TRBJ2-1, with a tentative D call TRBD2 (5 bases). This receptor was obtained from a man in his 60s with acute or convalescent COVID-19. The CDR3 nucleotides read TGTGCCAGCAGCCCCGGAGGTTCCGCTGGCCACAATGAGCAGTTCTTC. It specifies CASSPGGSAGHNEQFF.